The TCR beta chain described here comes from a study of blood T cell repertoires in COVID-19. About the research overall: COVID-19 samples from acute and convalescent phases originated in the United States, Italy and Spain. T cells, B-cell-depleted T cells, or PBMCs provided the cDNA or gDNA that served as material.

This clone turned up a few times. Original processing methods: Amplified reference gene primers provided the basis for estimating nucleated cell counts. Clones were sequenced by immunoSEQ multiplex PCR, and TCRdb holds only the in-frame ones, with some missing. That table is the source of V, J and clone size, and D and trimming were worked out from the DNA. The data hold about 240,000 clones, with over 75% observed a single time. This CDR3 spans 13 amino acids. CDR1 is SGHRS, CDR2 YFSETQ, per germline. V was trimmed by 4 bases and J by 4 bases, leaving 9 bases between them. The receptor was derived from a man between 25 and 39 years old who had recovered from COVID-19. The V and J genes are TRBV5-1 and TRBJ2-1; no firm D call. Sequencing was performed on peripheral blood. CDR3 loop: CASSLSGYNEQFF. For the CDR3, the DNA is TGCGCCAGCAGCCTTTCCGGGTACAATGAGCAGTTCTTC.